The present entry profiles one TCR beta chain with its context. This CDR3 region has 15 residues. Germline V lookup: CDR1 SNHLY, CDR2 FYNNEI. Trimming cost V 6 bases and J 0 bases; bases outside gene matches: 2. Here immunoSEQ multiplex PCR was the method, and the copy in TCRdb shows in-frame clones only, minus some. The table has about 380,000 clones, 95% to 97% seen once. The sample belongs to a study of shared clonotypes between healthy human individuals. The chain couples TRBV2 to TRBJ2-6; 7 bases are shared with TRBD1. The sample comprised memory CD8+ T cells sorted from blood. Specified subset: CD45RO+ cells pooled with CCR7-negative TemRA cells. This receptor was identified in a man in his thirties or forties in good health. The CDR3 nucleotides are TGTGCCAGCAGGGACAGGAGCTCTGGGGCCAACGTCCTGACTTTC. Its protein is CASRDRSSGANVLTF.